This is a list of T cell receptor beta chains from one sample in a study of CD8 T cells in Susac syndrome. TCRdb itself ran the immunoSEQ multiplex PCR reads through MiXCR, one entry per CDR3 protein. The data show under 70,000 distinct CDR3 sequences, with more than 90% seen just once and 0.15% to 0.2% held by the top ten. Input material: CD8+ T cells from PBMCs. These receptors all come from a human donor in good health. CDR3s include the opening cysteine and the closing phenylalanine or tryptophan. The D gene is left open where the match is weak. Clone size is shown for a subset of rows, as once, few, many or a class of expanded clone.

D | J | size | V | CDR3 | DNA
NA | TRBJ1-5 | NA | TRBV5-8 | CASKGRLSNQPQHF | TGTGCCAGCAAGGGCAGACTTAGCAATCAGCCCCAGCATTTT
NA | TRBJ1-1 | few | TRBV19 | CASSPSGGGTEAFF | TGTGCCAGTAGCCCGAGCGGCGGAGGCACTGAAGCTTTCTTT
NA | TRBJ1-4 | NA | TRBV27 | CASTGDNEKLFF | TGTGCCAGCACCGGGGATAATGAAAAACTGTTTTTT
NA | TRBJ2-2 | NA | TRBV27 | CASSHSGELFF | TGTGCCAGCAGTCACAGTGGGGAGCTGTTTTTT
TRBD1 | TRBJ1-1 | NA | TRBV5-6 | CASSLGQGPYEAFF | TGTGCCAGCAGCTTGGGACAGGGGCCTTATGAAGCTTTCTTT
TRBD1 | TRBJ2-2 | NA | TRBV12-3/TRBV12-4 | CASSWDRGQNTGELFF | TGTGCCAGCAGTTGGGACAGGGGCCAGAACACCGGGGAGCTGTTTTTT
TRBD2 | TRBJ2-3 | NA | TRBV7-9 | CASSMTAGVADTQYF | TGTGCCAGCAGCATGACAGCGGGGGTCGCAGATACGCAGTATTTT
NA | TRBJ2-3 | NA | TRBV5-1 | CATRPGSPTSTDTQYF | TGCGCCACCCGACCGGGTTCCCCAACTAGCACAGATACGCAGTATTTT
NA | TRBJ1-2 | NA | TRBV29-1 | CSVVGGYGYTF | TGCAGCGTTGTTGGGGGCTATGGCTACACCTTC
NA | TRBJ2-7 | once | TRBV28 | CASTGTLYEQYF | TGTGCCAGCACCGGGACACTCTACGAGCAGTACTTC
NA | TRBJ2-2 | NA | TRBV10-3 | CAISGRPPGELFF | TGTGCCATTTCCGGACGACCCCCCGGGGAGCTGTTTTTT
NA | TRBJ2-5 | NA | TRBV25-1 | CASSGWGAGETQYF | TGTGCCAGCAGTGGCTGGGGGGCTGGAGAGACCCAGTACTTC
NA | TRBJ1-5 | NA | TRBV3-1 | CASSQDLAQPQHF | TGTGCCAGCAGCCAAGATTTAGCTCAGCCCCAGCATTTT
TRBD1 | TRBJ1-5 | NA | TRBV19 | CASSTGTGLQPQHF | TGTGCCAGTAGTACCGGGACAGGTCTTCAGCCCCAGCATTTT
NA | TRBJ2-1 | NA | TRBV24-1 | CATSDLKGNSYNEQFF | TGTGCCACCAGTGATTTGAAGGGGAACTCCTACAATGAGCAGTTCTTC
NA | TRBJ2-7 | NA | TRBV7-9 | CASSLGAHPYEQYF | TGTGCCAGCAGCTTGGGGGCCCATCCCTACGAGCAGTACTTC
TRBD1 | TRBJ2-2 | NA | TRBV4-1 | CASSLTGDTDTGELFF | TGCGCCAGCAGCCTAACAGGGGACACCGATACCGGGGAGCTGTTTTTT
NA | TRBJ2-2 | once | TRBV4-1 | CASSPGQNTGELFF | TGCGCCAGCAGCCCGGGACAGAACACCGGGGAGCTGTTTTTT
NA | TRBJ2-3 | NA | TRBV28 | CASWDRARTDTQYF | TGTGCCAGCTGGGACCGAGCTCGCACAGATACGCAGTATTTT
TRBD2 | TRBJ2-3 | NA | TRBV14 | CASSQGRWGLADTQYF | TGTGCCAGCAGCCAAGGTCGCTGGGGACTAGCGGATACGCAGTATTTT
NA | TRBJ2-3 | once | TRBV28 | CASTDPGDTDTQYF | TGTGCCAGCACCGACCCGGGGGACACAGATACGCAGTATTTT
NA | TRBJ1-2 | NA | TRBV12-3/TRBV12-4 | CASSFAGADGYTF | TGTGCCAGCAGTTTTGCGGGGGCCGATGGCTACACCTTC